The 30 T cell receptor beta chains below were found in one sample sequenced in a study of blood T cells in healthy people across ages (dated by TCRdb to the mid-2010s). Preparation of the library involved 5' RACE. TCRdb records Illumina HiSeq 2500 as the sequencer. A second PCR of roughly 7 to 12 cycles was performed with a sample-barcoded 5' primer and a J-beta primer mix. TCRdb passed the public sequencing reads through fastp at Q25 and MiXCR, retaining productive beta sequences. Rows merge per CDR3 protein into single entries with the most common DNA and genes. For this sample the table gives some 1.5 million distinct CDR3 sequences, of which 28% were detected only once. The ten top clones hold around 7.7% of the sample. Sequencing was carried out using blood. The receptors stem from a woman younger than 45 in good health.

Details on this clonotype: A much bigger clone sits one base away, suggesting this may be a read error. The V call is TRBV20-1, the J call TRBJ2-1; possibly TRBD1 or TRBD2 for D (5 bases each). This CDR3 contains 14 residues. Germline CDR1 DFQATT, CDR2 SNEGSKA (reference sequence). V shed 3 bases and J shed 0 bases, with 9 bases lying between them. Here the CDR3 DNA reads TGCAGTGCTAGTTGGGGGAGCTCCTACAATGAGCAGTTCTTC. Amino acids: CSASWGSSYNEQFF.

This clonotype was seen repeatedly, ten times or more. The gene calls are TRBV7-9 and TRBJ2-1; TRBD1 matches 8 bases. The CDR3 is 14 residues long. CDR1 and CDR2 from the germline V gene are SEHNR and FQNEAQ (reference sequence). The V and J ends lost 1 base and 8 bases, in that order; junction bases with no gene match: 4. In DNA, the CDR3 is TGTGCCAGCAGCTTAGTGGCAGGGGGCCATGAGCAGTTCTTC. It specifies CASSLVAGGHEQFF.

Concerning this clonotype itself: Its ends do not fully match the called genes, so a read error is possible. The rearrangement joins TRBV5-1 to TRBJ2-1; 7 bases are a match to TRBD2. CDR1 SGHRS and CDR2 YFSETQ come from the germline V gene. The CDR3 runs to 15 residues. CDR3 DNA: TGCGTCAGCAGCGGTGTCGGGGAGGGCCCCGATGAGCAGTTCTTC. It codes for CVSSGVGEGPDEQFF.

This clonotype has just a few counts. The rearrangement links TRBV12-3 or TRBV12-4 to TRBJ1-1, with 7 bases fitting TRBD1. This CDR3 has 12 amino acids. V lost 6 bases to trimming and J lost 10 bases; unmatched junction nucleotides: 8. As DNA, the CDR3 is TGTGCCAGCAGCCAACAGGGGTTAAGAGCTTTCTTT. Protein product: CASSQQGLRAFF.

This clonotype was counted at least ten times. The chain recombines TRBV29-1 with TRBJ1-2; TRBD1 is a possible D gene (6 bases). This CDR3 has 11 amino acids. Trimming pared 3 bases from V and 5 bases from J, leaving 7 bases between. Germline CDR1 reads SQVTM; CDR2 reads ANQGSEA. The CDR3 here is CSVDRGYGYTF. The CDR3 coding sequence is TGCAGCGTTGACAGGGGTTATGGCTACACCTTC.

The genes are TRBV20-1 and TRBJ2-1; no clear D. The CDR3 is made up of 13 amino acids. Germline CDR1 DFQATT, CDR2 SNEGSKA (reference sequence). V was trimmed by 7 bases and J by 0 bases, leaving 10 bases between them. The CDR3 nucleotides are TGCAGTGGACGGCAGAGCTCCTACAATGAGCAGTTCTTC. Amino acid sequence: CSGRQSSYNEQFF.

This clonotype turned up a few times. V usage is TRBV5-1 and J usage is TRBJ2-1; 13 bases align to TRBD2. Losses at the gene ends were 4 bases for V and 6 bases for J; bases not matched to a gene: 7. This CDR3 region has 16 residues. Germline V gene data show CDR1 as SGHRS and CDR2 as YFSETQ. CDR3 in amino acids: CASSKGTSGTSNEQFF. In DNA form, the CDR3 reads TGCGCCAGCAGCAAGGGGACTAGCGGGACCTCCAATGAGCAGTTCTTC.

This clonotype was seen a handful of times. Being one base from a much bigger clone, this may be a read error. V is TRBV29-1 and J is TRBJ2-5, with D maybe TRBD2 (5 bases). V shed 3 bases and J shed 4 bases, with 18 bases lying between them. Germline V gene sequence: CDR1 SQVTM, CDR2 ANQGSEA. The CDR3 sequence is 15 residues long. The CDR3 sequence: CSVESRYGVGETQYF. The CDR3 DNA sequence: TGCAGCGTTGAGTCAAGGTACGGGGTAGGAGAGACCCAGTACTTC.

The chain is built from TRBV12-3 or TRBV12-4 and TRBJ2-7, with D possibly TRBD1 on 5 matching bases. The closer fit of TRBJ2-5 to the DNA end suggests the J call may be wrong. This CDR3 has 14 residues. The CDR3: CASSSTQTVETQYF. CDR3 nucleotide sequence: TGTGCCAGCAGTTCCACACAGACAGTAGAGACCCAGTACTTC.

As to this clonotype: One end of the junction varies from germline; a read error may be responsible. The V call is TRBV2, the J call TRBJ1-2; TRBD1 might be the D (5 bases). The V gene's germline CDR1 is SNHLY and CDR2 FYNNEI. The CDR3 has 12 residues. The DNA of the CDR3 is TGTGCCAGCCACCAGGGCAGGGTAGTCTACGCCTTC. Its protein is CASHQGRVVYAF.

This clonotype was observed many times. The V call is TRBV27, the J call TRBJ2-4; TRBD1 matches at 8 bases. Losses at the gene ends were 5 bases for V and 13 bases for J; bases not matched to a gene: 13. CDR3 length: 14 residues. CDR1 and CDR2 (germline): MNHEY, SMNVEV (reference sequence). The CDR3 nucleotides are TGTGCCAGCAGTCTTCAGGGACAGGCCACAGAGCAGTACTTC. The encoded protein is CASSLQGQATEQYF.

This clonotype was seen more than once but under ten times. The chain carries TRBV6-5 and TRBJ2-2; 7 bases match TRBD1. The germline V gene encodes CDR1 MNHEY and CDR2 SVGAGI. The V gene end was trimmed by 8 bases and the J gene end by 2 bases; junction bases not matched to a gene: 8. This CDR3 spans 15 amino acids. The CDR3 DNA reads TGTGCCAGCGGATCCGGGACAGCAAACACCGGGGAGCTGTTTTTT. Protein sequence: CASGSGTANTGELFF.

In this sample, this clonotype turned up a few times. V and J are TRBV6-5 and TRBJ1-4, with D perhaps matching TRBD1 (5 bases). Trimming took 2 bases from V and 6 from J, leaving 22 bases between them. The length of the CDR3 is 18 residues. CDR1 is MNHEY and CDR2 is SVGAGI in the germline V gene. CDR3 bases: TGTGCCAGCAGTTACGGGCGGATGCGGGACGAAGAGGATGAAAAACTGTTTTTT. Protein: CASSYGRMRDEEDEKLFF.

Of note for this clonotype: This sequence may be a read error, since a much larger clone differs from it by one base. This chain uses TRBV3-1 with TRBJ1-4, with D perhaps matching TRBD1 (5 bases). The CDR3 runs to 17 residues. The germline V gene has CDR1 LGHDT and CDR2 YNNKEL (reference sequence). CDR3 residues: CASSQGRTIATNEKRFF. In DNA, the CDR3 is TGTGCCAGCAGCCAAGGAAGGACAATTGCAACTAATGAAAAACGGTTTTTT.

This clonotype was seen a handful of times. CDR3 bases: TGCGCCAGCAGTGATACTCGGCAGCTCTATGGCTACACCTTC. It encodes CASSDTRQLYGYTF. The chain is built from TRBV10-2 and TRBJ1-2; no clear D. Germline V lookup: CDR1 WSHSY, CDR2 SAAADI. V dropped 3 bases and J dropped 4 bases, with 12 bases sitting between them. CDR3 length: 14 amino acids.

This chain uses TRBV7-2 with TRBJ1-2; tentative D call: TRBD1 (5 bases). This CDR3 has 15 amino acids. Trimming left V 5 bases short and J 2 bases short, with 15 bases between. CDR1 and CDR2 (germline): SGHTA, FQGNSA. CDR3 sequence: CASSRDGYTNYGYTF. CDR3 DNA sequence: TGTGCCAGCAGCCGGGACGGATATACAAACTATGGCTACACCTTC.

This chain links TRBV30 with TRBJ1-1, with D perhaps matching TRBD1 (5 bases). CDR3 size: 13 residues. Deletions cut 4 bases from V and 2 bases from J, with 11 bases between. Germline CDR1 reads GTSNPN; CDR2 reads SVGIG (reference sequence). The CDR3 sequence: CAWTPGPNTEAFF. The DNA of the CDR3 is TGTGCCTGGACCCCGGGACCTAACACTGAAGCTTTCTTT.

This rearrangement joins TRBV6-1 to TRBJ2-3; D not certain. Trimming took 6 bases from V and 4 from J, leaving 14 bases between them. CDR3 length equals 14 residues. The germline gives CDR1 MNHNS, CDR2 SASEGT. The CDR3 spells CASRERMGADTQYF. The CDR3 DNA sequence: TGTGCCAGCAGGGAAAGGATGGGCGCAGATACGCAGTATTTT.

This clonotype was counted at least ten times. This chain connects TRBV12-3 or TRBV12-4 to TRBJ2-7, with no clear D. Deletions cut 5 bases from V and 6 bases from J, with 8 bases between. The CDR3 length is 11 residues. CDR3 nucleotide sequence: TGTGCCAGCAGTCACGCCAGCGAGCAGTACTTC. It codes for CASSHASEQYF.

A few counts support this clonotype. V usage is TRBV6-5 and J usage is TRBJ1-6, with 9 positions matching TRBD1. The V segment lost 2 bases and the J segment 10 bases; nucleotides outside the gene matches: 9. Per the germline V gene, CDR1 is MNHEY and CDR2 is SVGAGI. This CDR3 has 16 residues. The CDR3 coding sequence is TGTGCCAGCAGTTACGGGACAGGGCGTTTTCGATCACCCCTCCACTTT. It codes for CASSYGTGRFRSPLHF.

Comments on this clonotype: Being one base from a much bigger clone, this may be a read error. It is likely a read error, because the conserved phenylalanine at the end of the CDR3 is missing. The chain's CDR3 is CASSLTTVFLREQYC. The DNA for the CDR3 is TGTGCCAGCAGCTTAACGACAGTCTTCCTCCGGGAGCAGTACTGC. The rearrangement uses TRBV7-9 and TRBJ2-4; D might be TRBD2 (6 bases). The CDR3 has 15 amino acids. V was clipped by 2 bases and J by 13 bases, with 21 bases between them. Germline CDR1 is SEHNR and CDR2 is FQNEAQ (reference sequence).

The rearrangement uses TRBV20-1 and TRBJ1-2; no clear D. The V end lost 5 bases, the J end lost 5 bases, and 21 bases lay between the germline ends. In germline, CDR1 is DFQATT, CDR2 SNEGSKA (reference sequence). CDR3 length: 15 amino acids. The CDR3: CSAVRGGDHWYGYTF. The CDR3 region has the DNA TGCAGTGCTGTCCGGGGTGGGGATCATTGGTATGGCTACACCTTC.

CDR3 in DNA: TGTGCCAGCAACTCTGACAGGGCCTCCACCCGACCCCTCCACTTT. Translation: CASNSDRASTRPLHF. The V and J genes are TRBV7-2 and TRBJ1-6, with 7 bases matching TRBD1. CDR1 SGHTA and CDR2 FQGNSA come from the germline V gene. V was pared by 7 bases and J by 12 bases, with 15 bases of the junction left unmatched. The length of the CDR3 is 15 residues.

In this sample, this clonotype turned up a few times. The CDR3 sequence is CASSQDQNSPLHF. CDR3 coding DNA: TGTGCCAGCAGCCAAGATCAGAATTCACCCCTCCACTTT. V is TRBV3-1 and J is TRBJ1-6; no firm D call. CDR3 length: 13 amino acids. Germline V gene lookup returns CDR1 LGHDT and CDR2 YNNKEL (reference sequence). Trimming removed 0 bases from V and 7 bases from J, with 4 bases in between.

DNA of the CDR3: TGTGCCAGCAGTACGAAGGGTGGACGGTTCTACAATGAGCAGTTCTTC. Translated, it gives CASSTKGGRFYNEQFF. The V call is TRBV27, the J call TRBJ2-1; D unclear. The germline gives CDR1 MNHEY, CDR2 SMNVEV (reference sequence). The length of the CDR3 is 16 residues. The V end was cut by 5 bases, the J end by 3 bases, with 17 bases between.

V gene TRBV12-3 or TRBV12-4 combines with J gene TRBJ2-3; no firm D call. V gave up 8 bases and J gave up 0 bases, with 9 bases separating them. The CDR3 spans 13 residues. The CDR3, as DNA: TGTGCCAGCGGGCCCCATAGCACAGATACGCAGTATTTT. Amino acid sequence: CASGPHSTDTQYF.

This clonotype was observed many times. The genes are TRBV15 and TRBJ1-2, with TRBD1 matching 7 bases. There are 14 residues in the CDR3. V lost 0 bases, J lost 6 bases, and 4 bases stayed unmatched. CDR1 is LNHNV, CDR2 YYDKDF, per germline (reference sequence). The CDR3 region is CATSREGQVDGYTF. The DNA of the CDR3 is TGTGCCACCAGCAGAGAAGGACAGGTTGATGGCTACACCTTC.

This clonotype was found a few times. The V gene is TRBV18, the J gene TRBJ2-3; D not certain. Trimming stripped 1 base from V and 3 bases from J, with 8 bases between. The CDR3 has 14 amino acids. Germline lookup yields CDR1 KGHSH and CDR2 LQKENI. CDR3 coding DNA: TGTGCCAGCTCACCACGGTCTAAGACAGATACGCAGTATTTT. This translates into CASSPRSKTDTQYF.

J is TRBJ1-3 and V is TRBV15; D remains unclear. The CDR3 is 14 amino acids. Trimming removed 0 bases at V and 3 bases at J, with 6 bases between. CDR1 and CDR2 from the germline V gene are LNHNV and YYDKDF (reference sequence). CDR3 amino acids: CATSRDRFGNTIYF. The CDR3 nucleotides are TGTGCCACCAGCAGAGACCGTTTTGGAAACACCATATATTTT.

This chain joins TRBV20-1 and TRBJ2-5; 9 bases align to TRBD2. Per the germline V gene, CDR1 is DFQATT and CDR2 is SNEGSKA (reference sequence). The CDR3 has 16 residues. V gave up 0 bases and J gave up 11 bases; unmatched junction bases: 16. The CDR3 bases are TGCAGTGCTAGAGATGTTATGCGCGGGGGGGTCAGTGAGCAGTACTTC. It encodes CSARDVMRGGVSEQYF.